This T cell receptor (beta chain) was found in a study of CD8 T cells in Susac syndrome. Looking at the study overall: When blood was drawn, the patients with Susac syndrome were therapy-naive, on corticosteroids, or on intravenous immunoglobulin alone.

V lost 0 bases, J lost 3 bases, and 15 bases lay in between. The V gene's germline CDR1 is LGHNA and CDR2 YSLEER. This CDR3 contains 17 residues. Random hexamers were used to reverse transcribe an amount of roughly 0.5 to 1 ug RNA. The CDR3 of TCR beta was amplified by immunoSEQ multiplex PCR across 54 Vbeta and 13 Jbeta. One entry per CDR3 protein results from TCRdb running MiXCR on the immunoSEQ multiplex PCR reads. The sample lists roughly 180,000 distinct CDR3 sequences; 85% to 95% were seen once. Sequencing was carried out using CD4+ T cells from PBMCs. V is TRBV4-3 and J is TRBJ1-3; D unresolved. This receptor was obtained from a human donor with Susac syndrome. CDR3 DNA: TGCGCCAGCAGCCAAGATGGGATTAGCGGGATTGGAAACACCATATATTTT. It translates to CASSQDGISGIGNTIYF.